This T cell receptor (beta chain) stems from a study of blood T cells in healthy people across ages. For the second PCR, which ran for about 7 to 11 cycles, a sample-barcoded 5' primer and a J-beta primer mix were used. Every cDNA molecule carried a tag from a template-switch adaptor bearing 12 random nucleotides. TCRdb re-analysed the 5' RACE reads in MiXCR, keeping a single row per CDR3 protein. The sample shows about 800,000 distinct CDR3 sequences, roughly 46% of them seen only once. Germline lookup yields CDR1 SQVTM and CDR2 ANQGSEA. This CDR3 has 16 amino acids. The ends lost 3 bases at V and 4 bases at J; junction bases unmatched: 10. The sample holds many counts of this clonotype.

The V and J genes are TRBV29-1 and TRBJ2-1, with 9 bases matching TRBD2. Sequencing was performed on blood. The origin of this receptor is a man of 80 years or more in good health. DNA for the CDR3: TGCAGCGTTGAGGGCCAGACTAGCGGACTTTACAATGAGCAGTTCTTC. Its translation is CSVEGQTSGLYNEQFF.